This entry describes one T cell receptor (beta chain). The data belong to a study of blood T cell repertoires in COVID-19. Across the whole study: There were acute and convalescent COVID-19 samples, and they came from the United States, Italy and Spain. The analysed material was cDNA or gDNA that came from T cells, B-cell-depleted T cells, or PBMCs.

How the authors handled the data: By means of reference gene primer amplification, nucleated cell counts were estimated. Data came from immunoSEQ multiplex PCR; TCRdb stores just in-frame clones and leaves some out. D and trimming were read from the DNA, whereas the V and J calls and clone size are those reported in that table. The profile covers fewer than 250,000 clones, with approximately 90% appearing a single time and less than 2% taken by the ten largest. The germline V gene has CDR1 LNHDA and CDR2 SQIVND (reference sequence). Trimming shortened V by 9 bases and J by 1 base, and 18 bases separated the two germline ends. The length of the CDR3 is 15 residues.

The sample consisted of peripheral blood. The gene calls are TRBV19 and TRBJ1-1, with a possible D match to TRBD1 (5 bases). This TCR was recovered from a man in his 70s with acute or convalescent COVID-19. CDR3 in DNA: TGTGCCAGCACTTTGGGGGGAGAAAGGAACACTGAAGCTTTCTTT. Its translation is CASTLGGERNTEAFF.